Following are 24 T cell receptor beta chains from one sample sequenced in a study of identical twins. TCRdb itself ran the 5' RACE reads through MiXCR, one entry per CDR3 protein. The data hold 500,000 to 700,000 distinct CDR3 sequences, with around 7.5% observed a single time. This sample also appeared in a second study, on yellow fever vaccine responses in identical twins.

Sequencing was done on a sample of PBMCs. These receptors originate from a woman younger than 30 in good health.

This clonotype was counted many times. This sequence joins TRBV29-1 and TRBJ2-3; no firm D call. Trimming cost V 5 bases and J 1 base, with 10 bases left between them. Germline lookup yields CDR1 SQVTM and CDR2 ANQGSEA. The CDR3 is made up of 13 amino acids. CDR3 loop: CSVLGSGTDTQYF. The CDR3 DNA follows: TGCAGCGTTTTGGGATCGGGCACAGATACGCAGTATTTT.

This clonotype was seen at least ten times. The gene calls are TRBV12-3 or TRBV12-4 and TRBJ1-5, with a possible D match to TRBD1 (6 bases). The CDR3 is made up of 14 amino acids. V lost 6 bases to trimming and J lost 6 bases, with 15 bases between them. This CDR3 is CASRQQGGSQPQHF. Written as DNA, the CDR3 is TGTGCCAGCAGACAACAGGGTGGGAGTCAGCCCCAGCATTTT.

The CDR3 sequence: CATSASGFYNEQFF. Written as DNA, the CDR3 is TGTGCCACCAGTGCCAGCGGGTTTTACAATGAGCAGTTCTTC. This sequence joins TRBV24-1 and TRBJ2-1; D perhaps matches TRBD2 (6 bases). CDR3 size: 14 residues. CDR1 is KGHDR, CDR2 SFDVKD, per germline. The V end was cut by 5 bases, the J end by 4 bases, with 11 bases between.

The CDR3 region is CASSRLAGGGDTQYF. The CDR3 DNA follows: TGCGCCAGCAGTCGACTAGCGGGGGGCGGGGATACGCAGTATTTT. The chain has TRBV10-1 and TRBJ2-3; TRBD2 matches at 13 bases. This CDR3 has 15 amino acids. With V trimmed by 5 bases and J by 6 bases, 5 bases remained unmatched. CDR1 WNHNN and CDR2 SYGVQD come from the germline V gene (reference sequence).

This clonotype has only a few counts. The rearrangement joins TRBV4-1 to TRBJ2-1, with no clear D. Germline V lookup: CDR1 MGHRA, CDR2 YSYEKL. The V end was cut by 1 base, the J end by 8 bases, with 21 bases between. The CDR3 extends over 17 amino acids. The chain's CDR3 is CASSQVSGRAPRHEQFF. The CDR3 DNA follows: TGCGCCAGCAGCCAAGTATCGGGTCGGGCCCCCAGGCATGAGCAGTTCTTC.

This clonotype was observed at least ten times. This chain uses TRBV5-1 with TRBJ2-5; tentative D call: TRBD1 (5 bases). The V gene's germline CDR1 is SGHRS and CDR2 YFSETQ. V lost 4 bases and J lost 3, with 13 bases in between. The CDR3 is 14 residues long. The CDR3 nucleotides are TGCGCCAGCAGCCCTGGACATAAGGAAGAGACCCAGTACTTC. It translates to CASSPGHKEETQYF.

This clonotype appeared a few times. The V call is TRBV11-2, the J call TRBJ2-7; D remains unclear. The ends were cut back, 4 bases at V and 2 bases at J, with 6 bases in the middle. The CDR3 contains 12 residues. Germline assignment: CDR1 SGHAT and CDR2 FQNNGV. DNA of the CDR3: TGTGCCAGCAGCTCAGAGACCTACGAGCAGTACTTC. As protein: CASSSETYEQYF.

CDR3 amino acids: CSASGPGATGELFF. In DNA form, the CDR3 reads TGCAGCGCATCAGGGCCGGGGGCCACCGGGGAGCTGTTTTTT. The chain combines TRBV29-1 with TRBJ2-2; D is possibly TRBD1 or TRBD2 (6 bases each). The V gene's germline CDR1 is SQVTM and CDR2 ANQGSEA. This CDR3 spans 14 amino acids. V lost 7 bases and J 4 bases, leaving 16 bases between the germline ends.

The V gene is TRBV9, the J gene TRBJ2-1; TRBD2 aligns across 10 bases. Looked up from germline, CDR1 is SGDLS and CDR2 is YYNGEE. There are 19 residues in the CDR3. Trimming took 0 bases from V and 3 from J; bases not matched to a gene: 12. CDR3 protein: CASSVGGLAGALIYNEQFF. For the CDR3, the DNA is TGTGCCAGCAGCGTAGGGGGGCTAGCGGGAGCGTTAATCTACAATGAGCAGTTCTTC.

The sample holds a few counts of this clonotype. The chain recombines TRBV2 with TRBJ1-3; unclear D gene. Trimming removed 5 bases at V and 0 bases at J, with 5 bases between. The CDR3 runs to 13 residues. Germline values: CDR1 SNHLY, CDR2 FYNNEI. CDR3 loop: CASSWYSGNTIYF. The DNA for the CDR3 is TGTGCCAGCAGTTGGTACTCTGGAAACACCATATATTTT.

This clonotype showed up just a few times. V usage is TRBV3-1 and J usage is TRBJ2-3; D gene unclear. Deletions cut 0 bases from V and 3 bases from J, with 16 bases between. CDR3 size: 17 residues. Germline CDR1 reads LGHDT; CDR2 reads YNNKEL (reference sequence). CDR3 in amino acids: CASSQDQYPSGTDTQYF. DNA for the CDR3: TGTGCCAGCAGCCAAGACCAATACCCGTCCGGAACAGATACGCAGTATTTT.

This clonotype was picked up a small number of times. The CDR3 loop reads CASSSGQGRNTGELFF. The CDR3 DNA is TGCGCCAGCAGCTCAGGACAGGGCCGGAACACCGGGGAGCTGTTTTTT. The V call is TRBV5-1, the J call TRBJ2-2, with 8 positions matching TRBD1. With V trimmed by 3 bases and J by 1 base, 5 bases remained unmatched. Germline assignment: CDR1 SGHRS and CDR2 YFSETQ. The CDR3 runs to 16 residues.

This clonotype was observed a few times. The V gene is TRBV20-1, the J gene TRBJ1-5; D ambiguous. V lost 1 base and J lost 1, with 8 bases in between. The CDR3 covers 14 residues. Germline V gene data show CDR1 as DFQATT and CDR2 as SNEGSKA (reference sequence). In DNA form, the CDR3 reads TGCAGTGCTAGAGTTTTGGACAGCAATCAGCCCCAGCATTTT. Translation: CSARVLDSNQPQHF.

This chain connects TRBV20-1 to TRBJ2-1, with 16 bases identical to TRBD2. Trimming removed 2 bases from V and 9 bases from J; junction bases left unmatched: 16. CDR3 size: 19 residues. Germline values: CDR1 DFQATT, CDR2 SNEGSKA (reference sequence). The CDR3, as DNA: TGCAGTGCTAGACCAGAACCGGGACTAGCGGGGGGGCGGTTCGGTGAGCAGTTCTTC. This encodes CSARPEPGLAGGRFGEQFF.

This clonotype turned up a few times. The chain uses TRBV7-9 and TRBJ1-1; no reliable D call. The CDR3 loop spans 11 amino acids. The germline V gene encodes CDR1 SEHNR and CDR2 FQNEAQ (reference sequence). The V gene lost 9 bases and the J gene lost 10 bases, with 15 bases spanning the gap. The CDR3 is CASRAAGGAFF. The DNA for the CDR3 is TGTGCCAGTAGGGCCGCAGGCGGAGCTTTCTTT.

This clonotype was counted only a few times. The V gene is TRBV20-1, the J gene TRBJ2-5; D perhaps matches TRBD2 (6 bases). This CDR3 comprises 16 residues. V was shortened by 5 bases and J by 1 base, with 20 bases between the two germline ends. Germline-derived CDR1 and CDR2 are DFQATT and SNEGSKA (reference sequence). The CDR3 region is CSAYTLGRGLQETQYF. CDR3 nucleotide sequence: TGCAGTGCTTACACCCTGGGGCGGGGCCTCCAAGAGACCCAGTACTTC.

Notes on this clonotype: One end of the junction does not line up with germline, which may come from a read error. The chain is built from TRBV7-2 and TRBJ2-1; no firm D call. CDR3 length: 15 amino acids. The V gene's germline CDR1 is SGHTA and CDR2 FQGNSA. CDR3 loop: CASSLGGLVVTEQLF. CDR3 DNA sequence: TGTGCCAGCAGCTTAGGGGGTTTGGTAGTAACTGAGCAGCTCTTC.

CDR3 sequence: CASRLTGGAEQYF. As DNA, the CDR3 is TGCGCCAGCAGGTTGACAGGGGGCGCCGAGCAGTACTTC. V usage is TRBV4-1 and J usage is TRBJ2-7; 10 nucleotides align to TRBD1. CDR1 is MGHRA, CDR2 YSYEKL, per germline. The V segment lost 6 bases and the J segment 6 bases; nucleotides outside the gene matches: 5. The CDR3 sequence is 13 residues long.

Written as DNA, the CDR3 is TGTGCCAGCAGCGATAGGGGTATGAATGAAAAACTGTTTTTT. Residues: CASSDRGMNEKLFF. The V and J genes are TRBV7-8 and TRBJ1-4, with D possibly being TRBD1 (5 bases). The CDR3 has 14 residues. Germline V gene sequence: CDR1 SGHVS, CDR2 FQNEAQ. The germline V and J ends were trimmed by 5 bases and 5 bases, with 12 bases remaining between them. Full variable domain (outside the CDR3, taken from reference TRBV7-8 and TRBJ1-4): GAGVSQSPRYKVAKRGQDVALRCDPISGHVSLFWYQQALGQGPEFLTYFQNEAQLDKSGLPSDRFFAERPEGSVSTLKIQRTQQEDSAVYLCASSDRGMNEKLFFGSGTQLSVL.

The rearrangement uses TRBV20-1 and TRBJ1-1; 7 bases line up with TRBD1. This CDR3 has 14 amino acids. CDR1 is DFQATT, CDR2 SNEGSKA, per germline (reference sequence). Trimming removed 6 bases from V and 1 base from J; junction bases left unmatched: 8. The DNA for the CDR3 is TGCAGTGCAAGCTCCGGGACAGAGAACACTGAAGCTTTCTTT. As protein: CSASSGTENTEAFF.

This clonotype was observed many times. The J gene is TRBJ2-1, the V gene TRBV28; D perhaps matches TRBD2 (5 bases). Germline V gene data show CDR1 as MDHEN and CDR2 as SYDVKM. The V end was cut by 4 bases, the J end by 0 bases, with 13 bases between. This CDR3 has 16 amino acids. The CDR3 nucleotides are TGTGCCAGCAGTTCGCCGAGGGTGAGCTCCTACAATGAGCAGTTCTTC. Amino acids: CASSSPRVSSYNEQFF.

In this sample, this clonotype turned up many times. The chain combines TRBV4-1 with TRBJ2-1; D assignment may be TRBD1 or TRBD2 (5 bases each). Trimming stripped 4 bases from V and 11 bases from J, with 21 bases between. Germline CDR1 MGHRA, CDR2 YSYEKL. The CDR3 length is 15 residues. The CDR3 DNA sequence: TGCGCCAGCAGCCTCCGGGACGAAAGTTACTTCCAGCAGTTCTTC. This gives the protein CASSLRDESYFQQFF.

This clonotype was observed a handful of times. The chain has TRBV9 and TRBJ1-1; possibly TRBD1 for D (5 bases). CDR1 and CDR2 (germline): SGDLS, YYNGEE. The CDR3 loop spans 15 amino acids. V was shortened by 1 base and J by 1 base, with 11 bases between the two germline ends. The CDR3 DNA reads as TGTGCCAGCAGCGTAAGGTCTACAGGGAACACTGAAGCTTTCTTT. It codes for CASSVRSTGNTEAFF. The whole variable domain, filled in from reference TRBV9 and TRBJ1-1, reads DSGVTQTPKHLITATGQRVTLRCSPRSGDLSVYWYQQSLDQGLQFLIQYYNGEERAKGNILERFSAQQFPDLHSELNLSSLELGDSALYFCASSVRSTGNTEAFFGQGTRLTVV.

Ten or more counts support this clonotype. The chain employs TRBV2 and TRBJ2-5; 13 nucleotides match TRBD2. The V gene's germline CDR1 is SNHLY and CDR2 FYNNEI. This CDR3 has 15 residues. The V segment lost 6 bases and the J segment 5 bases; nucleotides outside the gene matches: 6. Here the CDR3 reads CASRYQTSGGETQYF. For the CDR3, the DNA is TGTGCCAGCAGATACCAGACTAGCGGGGGGGAGACCCAGTACTTC.